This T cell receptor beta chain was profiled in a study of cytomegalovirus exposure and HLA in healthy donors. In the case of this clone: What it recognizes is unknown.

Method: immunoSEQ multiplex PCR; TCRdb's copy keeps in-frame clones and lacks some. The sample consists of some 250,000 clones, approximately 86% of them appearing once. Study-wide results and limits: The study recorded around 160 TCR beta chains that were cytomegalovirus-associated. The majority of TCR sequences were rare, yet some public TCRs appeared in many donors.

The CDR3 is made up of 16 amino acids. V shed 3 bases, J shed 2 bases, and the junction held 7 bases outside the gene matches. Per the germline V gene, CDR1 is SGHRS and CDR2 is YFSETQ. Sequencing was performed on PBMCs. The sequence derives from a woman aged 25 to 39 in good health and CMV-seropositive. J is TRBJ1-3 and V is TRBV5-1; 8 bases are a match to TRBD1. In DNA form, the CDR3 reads TGCGCCAGCAGCTCCAGGGGGCTTATAGCTGGAAACACCATATATTTT. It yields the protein CASSSRGLIAGNTIYF.